The 20 T cell receptor beta chains given below trace back to one sample, sequenced in a study of T-cell memory formation after mild COVID-19. TCRdb redid the calling of the 5' RACE reads with MiXCR, one entry per CDR3 protein. The sample gives 470,000 or so distinct CDR3 sequences, 20% to 30% of which show up once; around 13% is in the top ten. Sequenced material: PBMCs or a T cell subset sorted from them (not recorded which). The receptors were sampled from an adult woman who had mild COVID-19 (a few samples of this study predate the infection). Cell type and time point are not known.

The chain is built from TRBV27 and TRBJ1-5; no clear D. V gave up 9 bases and J gave up 8 bases, with 17 bases separating them. The CDR3 runs to 13 residues. Germline V gives CDR1 MNHEY, CDR2 SMNVEV (reference sequence). The CDR3 region is CASSADPRKPQHF. CDR3 nucleotides: TGTGCCAGTTCTGCTGACCCTAGGAAGCCCCAGCATTTT.

This clonotype has only a few counts. The chain is built from TRBV27 and TRBJ2-1; D remains ambiguous. V lost 3 bases to trimming and J lost 4 bases, with 10 bases between them. This CDR3 has 14 amino acids. The germline V gene has CDR1 MNHEY and CDR2 SMNVEV (reference sequence). CDR3 sequence reads: CASSLPSRYNEQFF. CDR3 nucleotide sequence: TGTGCCAGCAGTTTGCCCTCGCGGTACAATGAGCAGTTCTTC.

This clonotype was counted a few times. The chain is built from TRBV27 and TRBJ2-7; tentative D call: TRBD2 (5 bases). Looked up from germline, CDR1 is MNHEY and CDR2 is SMNVEV (reference sequence). Trimming removed 2 bases at V and 2 bases at J, with 7 bases between. The CDR3 sequence is 13 residues long. The CDR3 spells CASSLTRAYEQYF. The DNA of the CDR3 is TGTGCCAGCAGTTTAACTAGGGCCTACGAGCAGTACTTC.

J is TRBJ1-1 and V is TRBV5-1; D may be TRBD1 (5 bases). Trimming pared 2 bases from V and 6 bases from J, leaving 14 bases between. Germline V CDR1 and CDR2: SGHRS, YFSETQ. CDR3 length equals 14 residues. CDR3 in amino acids: CASSFQTAGAEAFF. The CDR3 DNA reads as TGCGCCAGCAGCTTCCAGACAGCGGGGGCTGAAGCTTTCTTT.

V usage is TRBV5-4 and J usage is TRBJ2-1, with 11 bases aligning to TRBD1. Germline CDR1 is SGHNT and CDR2 is YYREEE (reference sequence). V shed 0 bases, J shed 6 bases, and the junction held 5 bases outside the gene matches. CDR3 length: 16 amino acids. The CDR3 reads CASSLGGTGGFNEQFF. In DNA form, the CDR3 reads TGTGCCAGCAGCTTGGGAGGGACAGGGGGATTCAATGAGCAGTTCTTC. The full variable domain, with the rest looked up from reference TRBV5-4 and TRBJ2-1, is ETGVTQSPTHLIKTRGQQVTLRCSSQSGHNTVSWYQQALGQGPQFIFQYYREEENGRGNFPPRFSGLQFPNYSSELNVNALELDDSALYLCASSLGGTGGFNEQFFGPGTRLTVL.

The chain couples TRBV6-2 or TRBV6-3 to TRBJ1-1, with D unresolved. Trimming pared 2 bases from V and 2 bases from J, leaving 6 bases between. The CDR3 loop spans 13 amino acids. The germline gives CDR1 MNHEY, CDR2 SVGEGT. In DNA form, the CDR3 reads TGTGCCAGCAGTTACGGATATAACACTGAAGCTTTCTTT. Amino acid sequence: CASSYGYNTEAFF.

This clonotype came up a few times. For the CDR3, the DNA is TGCAGCGTTGACCGGCCGATTAACTATGGCTACACCTTC. This sequence encodes CSVDRPINYGYTF. The chain combines TRBV29-1 with TRBJ1-2; D is uncertain. The CDR3 totals 13 residues. The germline V and J ends were trimmed by 3 bases and 1 base, with 9 bases remaining between them. Germline-derived CDR1 and CDR2 are SQVTM and ANQGSEA.

The chain carries TRBV7-2 and TRBJ2-1; no clear D. The CDR3 consists of 13 residues. The V end was cut by 1 base, the J end by 12 bases, with 13 bases between. Germline values: CDR1 SGHTA, CDR2 FQGNSA. CDR3 bases: TGTGCCAGCAGCTTAGGGGAACGAGAGAGGCAGTTCTTC. Residues: CASSLGERERQFF.

This clonotype showed up just once. The DNA for the CDR3 is TGTGCCAGCTCACGGGATGATTCACCCCTCCACTTT. It encodes CASSRDDSPLHF. The genes are TRBV18 and TRBJ1-6; D gene unclear. The CDR3 runs to 12 residues. V dropped 4 bases and J dropped 8 bases, with 6 bases sitting between them. Germline V gene sequence: CDR1 KGHSH, CDR2 LQKENI.

V usage is TRBV7-2 and J usage is TRBJ2-1; TRBD2 matches at 13 bases. The germline CDR1 and CDR2 sequences are SGHTA and FQGNSA. With V trimmed by 5 bases and J by 8 bases, 9 bases remained unmatched. This CDR3 contains 16 residues. Written as DNA, the CDR3 is TGTGCCAGCAGCCCCCGTAGGACTAGCGGGAGTGATGAGCAGTTCTTC. It is translated as CASSPRRTSGSDEQFF. The full variable domain, in which reference TRBV7-2 and TRBJ2-1 provide the parts outside the CDR3, is GAGVSQSPSNKVTEKGKDVELRCDPISGHTALYWYRQSLGQGLEFLIYFQGNSAPDKSGLPSDRFSAERTGGSVSTLTIQRTQQEDSAVYLCASSPRRTSGSDEQFFGPGTRLTVL.

The chain carries TRBV7-8 and TRBJ2-7; 7 bases align to TRBD2. The CDR3 has 13 residues. The trim removed 2 bases at V and 6 bases at J, leaving 4 bases unmatched. Germline assignment: CDR1 SGHVS and CDR2 FQNEAQ. CDR3 bases: TGTGCCAGCAGCTTAACGCTAGCGGCCGAGCAGTACTTC. Its protein is CASSLTLAAEQYF.

The chain carries TRBV4-1 and TRBJ2-3; 13 bases fit TRBD2. The CDR3 covers 18 residues. V lost 0 bases and J lost 1; bases outside the gene matches: 4. Germline CDR1 reads MGHRA; CDR2 reads YSYEKL. CDR3 in DNA: TGCGCCAGCAGCCAAGAGGGGACTAGCGGGGTACGCACAGATACGCAGTATTTT. As protein: CASSQEGTSGVRTDTQYF.

The gene calls are TRBV30 and TRBJ1-2; TRBD1 agrees at 9 bases. V dropped 3 bases and J dropped 4; count of bases not matched to a gene: 3. The CDR3 is 13 amino acids. The germline gives CDR1 GTSNPN, CDR2 SVGIG (reference sequence). CDR3 loop: CAWRGQGSYGYTF. The CDR3 DNA reads as TGTGCCTGGAGAGGACAGGGGAGCTATGGCTACACCTTC.

The J gene is TRBJ2-1, the V gene TRBV11-2, with 11 bases lining up with TRBD2. CDR3 length: 16 residues. The germline V gene encodes CDR1 SGHAT and CDR2 FQNNGV. Losses at the gene ends were 0 bases for V and 6 bases for J; bases not matched to a gene: 4. The CDR3 here is CASSLEASGRFNEQFF. In DNA, the CDR3 is TGTGCCAGCAGCTTAGAGGCTAGCGGGAGGTTCAATGAGCAGTTCTTC. The whole variable domain, filled in from reference TRBV11-2 and TRBJ2-1, reads EAGVAQSPRYKIIEKRQSVAFWCNPISGHATLYWYQQILGQGPKLLIQFQNNGVVDDSQLPKDRFSAERLKGVDSTLKIQPAKLEDSAVYLCASSLEASGRFNEQFFGPGTRLTVL.

In this sample, this clonotype turned up a few times. The chain carries TRBV5-1 and TRBJ2-5, with 7 positions matching TRBD1. In germline, CDR1 is SGHRS, CDR2 YFSETQ. This CDR3 has 17 residues. V was pared by 4 bases and J by 1 base, with 13 bases of the junction left unmatched. The CDR3 protein is CASSLTRHRGAQETQYF. In DNA form, the CDR3 reads TGCGCCAGCAGCCTCACCCGCCACAGGGGCGCCCAAGAGACCCAGTACTTC.

This clonotype appeared a few times. DNA of the CDR3: TGTGCCAGCAGTAGGGAACAAACCGGGGAGCTGTTTTTT. Translating gives CASSREQTGELFF. V is TRBV6-1 and J is TRBJ2-2, with D uncertain. Trimming took 5 bases from V and 5 from J, leaving 9 bases between them. CDR3 length: 13 amino acids. The germline CDR1 and CDR2 sequences are MNHNS and SASEGT.

This clonotype has more than one count but fewer than ten. The genes are TRBV10-3 and TRBJ1-1; perhaps TRBD1 as D (5 bases). The CDR3 is 13 residues long. The germline V gene encodes CDR1 ENHRY and CDR2 SYGVKD. V lost 6 bases and J 1 base, leaving 9 bases between the germline ends. CDR3 sequence: CAIREGTNTEAFF. CDR3 in DNA: TGTGCCATCAGAGAAGGGACGAACACTGAAGCTTTCTTT.

This clonotype was detected a few times. V and J are TRBV20-1 and TRBJ2-3; 10 nucleotides match TRBD2. With 7 bases clipped from V and 6 bases from J, the junction kept 13 bases outside the gene matches. Germline V gene lookup returns CDR1 DFQATT and CDR2 SNEGSKA (reference sequence). The CDR3 runs 15 residues. CDR3 sequence reads: CSGGDSGRNGDTQYF. The DNA of the CDR3 is TGCAGTGGAGGAGATAGCGGGAGGAACGGGGATACGCAGTATTTT.

The chain carries TRBV29-1 and TRBJ2-3, with 10 bases fitting TRBD2. CDR1 is SQVTM and CDR2 is ANQGSEA in the germline V gene. This CDR3 has 16 amino acids. V was clipped by 0 bases and J by 5 bases; unmatched bases: 8. In DNA form, the CDR3 reads TGCAGCGTTGAAGATCTTCCAGCGGGGGGGCTAGATACGCAGTATTTT. Residues: CSVEDLPAGGLDTQYF.

This clonotype came up a few times. The J gene is TRBJ1-2, the V gene TRBV6-6; D is perhaps TRBD1 (6 bases). V dropped 2 bases and J dropped 8 bases, with 12 bases sitting between them. The CDR3 is 13 residues long. Germline CDR1 and CDR2: MNHNY and SVGAGI (reference sequence). CDR3 DNA sequence: TGTGCCAGCAGTTACGAGGGGGGAAGAGGCTACACCTTC. Translating gives CASSYEGGRGYTF.